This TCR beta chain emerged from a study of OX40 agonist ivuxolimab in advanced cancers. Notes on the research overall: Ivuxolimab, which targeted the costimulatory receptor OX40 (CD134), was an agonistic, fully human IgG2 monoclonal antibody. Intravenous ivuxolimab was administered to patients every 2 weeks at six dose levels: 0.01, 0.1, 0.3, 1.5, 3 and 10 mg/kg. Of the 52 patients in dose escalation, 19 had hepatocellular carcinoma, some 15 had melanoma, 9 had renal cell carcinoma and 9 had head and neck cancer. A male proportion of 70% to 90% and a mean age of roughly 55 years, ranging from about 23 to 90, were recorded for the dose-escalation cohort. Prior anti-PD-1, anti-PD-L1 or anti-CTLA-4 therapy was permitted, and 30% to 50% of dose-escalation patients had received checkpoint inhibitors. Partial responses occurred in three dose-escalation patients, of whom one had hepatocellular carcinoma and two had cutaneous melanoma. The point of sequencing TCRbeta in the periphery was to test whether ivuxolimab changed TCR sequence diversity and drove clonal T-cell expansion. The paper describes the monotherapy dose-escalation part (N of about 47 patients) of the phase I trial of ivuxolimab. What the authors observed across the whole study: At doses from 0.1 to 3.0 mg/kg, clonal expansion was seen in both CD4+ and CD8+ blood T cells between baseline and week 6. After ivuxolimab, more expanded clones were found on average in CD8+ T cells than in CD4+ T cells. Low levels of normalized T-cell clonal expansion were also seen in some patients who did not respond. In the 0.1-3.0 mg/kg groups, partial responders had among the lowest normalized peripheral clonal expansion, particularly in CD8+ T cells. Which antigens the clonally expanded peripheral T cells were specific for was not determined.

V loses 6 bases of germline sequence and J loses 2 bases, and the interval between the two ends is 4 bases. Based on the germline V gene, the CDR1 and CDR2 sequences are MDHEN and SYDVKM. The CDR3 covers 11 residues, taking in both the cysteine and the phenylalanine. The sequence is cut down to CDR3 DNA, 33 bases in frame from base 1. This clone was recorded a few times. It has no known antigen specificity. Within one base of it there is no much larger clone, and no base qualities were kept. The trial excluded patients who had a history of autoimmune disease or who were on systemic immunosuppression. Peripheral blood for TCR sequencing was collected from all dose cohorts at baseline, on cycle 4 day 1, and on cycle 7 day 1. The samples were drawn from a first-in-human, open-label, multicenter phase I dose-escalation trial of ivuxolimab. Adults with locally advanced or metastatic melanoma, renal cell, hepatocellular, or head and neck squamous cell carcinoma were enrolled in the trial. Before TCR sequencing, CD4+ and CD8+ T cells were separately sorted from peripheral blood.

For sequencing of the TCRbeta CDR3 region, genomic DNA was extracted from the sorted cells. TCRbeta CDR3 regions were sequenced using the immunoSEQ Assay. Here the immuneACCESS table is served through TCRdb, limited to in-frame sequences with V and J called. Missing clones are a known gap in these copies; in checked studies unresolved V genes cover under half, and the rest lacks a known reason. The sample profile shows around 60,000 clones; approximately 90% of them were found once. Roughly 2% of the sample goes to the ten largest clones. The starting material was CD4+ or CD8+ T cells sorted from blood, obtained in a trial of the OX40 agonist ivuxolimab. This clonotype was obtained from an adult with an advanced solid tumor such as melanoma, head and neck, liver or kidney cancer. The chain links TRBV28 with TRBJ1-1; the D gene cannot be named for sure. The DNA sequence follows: TGTGCCAGCAGCGAAAACACTGAAGCTTTCTTT. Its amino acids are CASSENTEAFF.